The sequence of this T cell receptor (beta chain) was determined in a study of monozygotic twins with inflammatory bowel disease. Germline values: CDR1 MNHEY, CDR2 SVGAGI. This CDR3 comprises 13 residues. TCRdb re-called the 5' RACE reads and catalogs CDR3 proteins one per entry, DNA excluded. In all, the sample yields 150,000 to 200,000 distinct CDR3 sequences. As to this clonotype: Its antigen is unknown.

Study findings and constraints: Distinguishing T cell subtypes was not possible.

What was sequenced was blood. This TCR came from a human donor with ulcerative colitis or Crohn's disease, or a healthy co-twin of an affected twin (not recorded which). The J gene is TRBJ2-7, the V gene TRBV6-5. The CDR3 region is CASSYGQTYEQYF.